One T cell receptor beta chain is described in this entry. Its antigen remains undetermined. No much larger clone exists at a distance of one base, and base qualities are not known. The data were taken from a study of blood T cell repertoires in COVID-19 (dated by TCRdb to the early 2020s). Broadly, across the study: Samples covering the acute and convalescent phases of COVID-19 were provided by collaborators in the United States, Italy and Spain. The prospective study material was composed of cDNA or gDNA derived from T cells, B-cell-depleted T cells, or PBMCs. The repertoires were released in a freely available public database meant as a resource for research on the immune response to SARS-CoV-2. HLA class I and class II types, where available, came from metadata supplied by the sample provider rather than from assay-based typing. The samples were drawn from the first 160 participants of the ongoing ImmuneRACE study and from 950 to 1,500 subjects provided by 6 global collaborators. Deeply sampled blood TCRbeta repertoires from subjects exposed to, actively infected with, or recovered from COVID-19 were included in the dataset. A de-identified subject ID, COVID-19 status, age in years and sex were almost always included in the sample metadata. What the work shows at the level of the full study, not this receptor alone: The amount of clinical and demographic metadata varied by source and participant and was provided uncurated.

Participants in the prospective study were aged about 18 to 100 years, lived in about two dozen United States geographic areas, and enrolled through a virtual design. In the prospective study, cohorts were assigned on the basis of participant-reported clinical history obtained from a screening survey and a study questionnaire. In the prospective study, whole blood, serum and a nasopharyngeal or oropharyngeal swab were collected from each participant by mobile phlebotomists. Over an approximately 2-month period, participants in the prospective study had the option of providing additional blood draws and questionnaires. Before DNA extraction, prospective study blood samples were shipped either frozen or at room temperature. The immunoSEQ Assay, a bias-controlled multiplex PCR, was used to amplify TCRbeta CDR3 regions from genomic DNA. The source study handled its data this way. The number of nucleated cells in each sample was estimated by amplification of reference gene primers within the assay. To quantify the absolute abundance of each unique TCRbeta CDR3 rearrangement, sequence reads were collapsed and filtered. For each sample, productive Simpson clonality was calculated as the square root of Simpson's diversity index over productive rearrangements. Not all clones reach the TCRdb copy of this immuneACCESS table, which keeps in-frame sequences only. Checked studies attribute under half of the gap to unresolved V genes and leave the rest unexplained. That table is the source of V, J and clone size, and D and trimming were worked out from the DNA. The sample yields about 220,000 clones; 80% to 90% were counted once. Approximately 3.8% of the sample belongs to the ten largest clones.

V was cut back by 5 bases and J by 4 bases, leaving a gap of 13 bases between them. Inclusive of the bounding cysteine and phenylalanine, the CDR3 is 14 residues long. Only the CDR3 DNA stays, 42 bases, in frame from base 1. CDR1 and CDR2, per the germline V gene, are SGHNT and YENEEA. This receptor was obtained from a young woman in a cohort exposed to, infected with or recovered from COVID-19 (not recorded which). The sequenced material came from PBMCs or T cells enriched from blood (not recorded which). The sequence is built from TRBV11-3 and TRBJ2-3; perhaps TRBD1 is the D gene, with 5 bases matching. The sequence in DNA is TGTGCCAGCAGCCCTGGTAGGGGCCCAGATACGCAGTATTTT. This gives the protein CASSPGRGPDTQYF. Beyond the CDR3, the reference TRBV11-3 and TRBJ2-3 genes provide the residues; the full variable domain reads: EAGVVQSPRYKIIEKKQPVAFWCNPISGHNTLYWYLQNLGQGPELLIRYENEEAVDDSQLPKDRFSAERLKGVDSTLKIQPAELGDSAVYLCASSPGRGPDTQYFGPGTRLTVL.